One and the same sample provided the 4 T cell receptor beta chains below, sequenced in a study of T-cell reconstitution after alpha-beta-depleted transplantation in children. Unique molecular identifiers featured in how the TCRbeta library was prepared. TCRdb recomputed calls from the PCR reads with MiXCR, one row per CDR3 protein. The sample lists fewer than 450,000 distinct CDR3 sequences; 15% to 20% were seen once. Sequenced here: PBMCs, mostly from graft donor cells, sampled 360 days after TCRalphabeta/CD19-depleted stem cell transplant. These receptors originate from a male patient between 2 and 15 years old who had a stem cell transplant for acute lymphoblastic leukemia, so the T cells may come from the graft donor.

The chain is built from TRBV27 and TRBJ1-1; D not certain. The CDR3 has 15 residues. The germline gives CDR1 MNHEY, CDR2 SMNVEV (reference sequence). V lost 3 bases, J lost 1 base, and 12 bases lay in between. The DNA of the CDR3 is TGTGCCAGCAGTTTGTCAGCGCCCTCGAACACTGAAGCTTTCTTT. This gives the protein CASSLSAPSNTEAFF.

The rearrangement links TRBV29-1 to TRBJ2-3, with D tentatively TRBD2 (6 bases). The V and J ends lost 0 bases and 4 bases respectively, with 14 bases between them. Germline V CDR1 and CDR2: SQVTM, ANQGSEA. CDR3 length: 15 amino acids. CDR3 sequence: CSVEDLEGRADTQYF. The DNA for the CDR3 is TGCAGCGTTGAAGATTTGGAGGGCCGGGCAGATACGCAGTATTTT.

The chain uses TRBV4-3 and TRBJ2-5, with a weak D call TRBD1 (5 bases). The V end lost 0 bases, the J end lost 3 bases, and 8 bases lay between the germline ends. The length of the CDR3 is 14 residues. Looked up from germline, CDR1 is LGHNA and CDR2 is YSLEER. The DNA of the CDR3 is TGCGCCAGCAGCCAAGAGACAGAAGAAGAGACCCAGTACTTC. Translation: CASSQETEEETQYF.

This clonotype was picked up many times. V usage is TRBV12-3 or TRBV12-4 and J usage is TRBJ2-5, with D maybe TRBD2 (5 bases). Trimming shortened V by 3 bases and J by 5 bases, and 7 bases separated the two germline ends. There are 12 residues in the CDR3. CDR3 residues: CASSFSGETQYF. The CDR3 DNA reads as TGTGCCAGCAGTTTTTCGGGGGAGACCCAGTACTTC.